This entry lists 20 T cell receptor beta chains sequenced from one sample in a study of blood T cell repertoires in COVID-19. Only in-frame clones appear in the TCRdb table, and some are missing; sequencing was by immunoSEQ multiplex PCR. This repertoire shows roughly 150,000 clones, about 80% found once; its top ten account for 9.5% to 13%. Sequenced: peripheral blood. The receptors come from a man in his 70s with active or convalescent COVID-19.

In this sample, this clone turned up a few times. The chain recombines TRBV7-2 with TRBJ1-1; 9 nucleotides align to TRBD1. Germline loops: CDR1 SGHTA, CDR2 FQGNSA. The CDR3 has 14 residues. V was clipped by 4 bases and J by 4 bases; unmatched bases: 4. Written as DNA, the CDR3 is TGTGCCAGCAGCTCACAGGGGGCTGCCACTGAAGCTTTCTTT. Residues: CASSSQGAATEAFF.

This clone has only a few counts. This rearrangement joins TRBV7-2 to TRBJ2-2; 11 positions match TRBD1. The CDR3 extends over 18 amino acids. The ends lost 1 base at V and 6 bases at J; junction bases unmatched: 10. CDR1 is SGHTA, CDR2 FQGNSA, per germline. This CDR3 reads CASSLGTRTGGRSGELFF. CDR3 nucleotide sequence: TGTGCCAGCAGCTTAGGTACCCGGACAGGGGGCAGATCCGGGGAGCTGTTTTTT.

The rearrangement links TRBV27 to TRBJ1-5; D perhaps matches TRBD1 (6 bases). Looked up from germline, CDR1 is MNHEY and CDR2 is SMNVEV (reference sequence). The CDR3 sequence is 16 residues long. Trimming pared 8 bases from V and 2 bases from J, leaving 19 bases between. For the CDR3, the DNA is TGTGCCAGCGCCACCTACCAACAGGGTGGCAATCAGCCCCAGCATTTT. Translating gives CASATYQQGGNQPQHF.

This clone appeared a single time. The J gene is TRBJ1-6, the V gene TRBV7-8; 7 bases align to TRBD1. V lost 1 base to trimming and J lost 5 bases; unmatched junction nucleotides: 5. Germline-derived CDR1 and CDR2 are SGHVS and FQNEAQ. This CDR3 contains 16 residues. The CDR3 DNA reads as TGTGCCAGCAGCTTAGTGCCGCAGGGGGATAATTCACCCCTCCACTTT. Translating it yields CASSLVPQGDNSPLHF.

This chain links TRBV5-1 with TRBJ1-4; 8 bases match TRBD1. V was pared by 7 bases and J by 5 bases, with 7 bases of the junction left unmatched. Germline CDR1 and CDR2: SGHRS and YFSETQ. The CDR3 spans 14 residues. The CDR3 spells CASRAYRGNEKLFF. Written as DNA, the CDR3 is TGCGCCAGCCGAGCTTACAGGGGGAATGAAAAACTGTTTTTT. The full variable domain, its missing parts supplied by reference TRBV5-1 and TRBJ1-4, is KAGVTQTPRYLIKTRGQQVTLSCSPISGHRSVSWYQQTPGQGLQFLFEYFSETQRNKGNFPGRFSGRQFSNSRSEMNVSTLELGDSALYLCASRAYRGNEKLFFGSGTQLSVL.

The chain has TRBV29-1 and TRBJ1-2; 8 positions match TRBD1. The CDR3 sequence is 13 residues long. Germline V lookup: CDR1 SQVTM, CDR2 ANQGSEA. V gave up 4 bases and J gave up 6 bases; unmatched junction bases: 7. The CDR3 coding sequence is TGCAGCGTTGTTCGGGGGACAGGCCATGGCTACACCTTC. Encoded protein: CSVVRGTGHGYTF.

V is TRBV7-3 and J is TRBJ2-3; D is possibly TRBD2 (7 bases). This CDR3 is built from 17 residues. Per germline, CDR1 SGHTA and CDR2 FQGTGA. Trimming pared 5 bases from V and 3 bases from J, leaving 21 bases between. The CDR3: CASSPAKGEGGTDTQYF. In DNA, the CDR3 is TGTGCCAGCAGCCCGGCCAAGGGGGAGGGCGGGACAGATACGCAGTATTTT.

The chain links TRBV15 to TRBJ2-3; D perhaps matches TRBD1 (6 bases). The CDR3 consists of 14 residues. The V gene's germline CDR1 is LNHNV and CDR2 YYDKDF (reference sequence). Trimming stripped 7 bases from V and 2 bases from J, with 13 bases between. DNA of the CDR3: TGTGCCACCACTAAGGGGGTGATCACAGATACGCAGTATTTT. Its translation: CATTKGVITDTQYF.

DNA for the CDR3: TGTGCCAGCAGCTCGCGTTGGGACAGATCCTACAATGAGCAGTTCTTC. As protein: CASSSRWDRSYNEQFF. J is TRBJ2-1 and V is TRBV13; 7 bases align to TRBD1. The V and J ends lost 4 bases and 1 base, in that order; junction bases with no gene match: 7. Germline V gene sequence: CDR1 PRHDT, CDR2 FYEKMQ (reference sequence). The CDR3 has 16 residues.

V and J are TRBV7-3 and TRBJ2-5; 9 positions match TRBD2. This CDR3 is 15 amino acids long. Germline V gene sequence: CDR1 SGHTA, CDR2 FQGTGA. V lost 5 bases and J lost 1; bases outside the gene matches: 5. For the CDR3, the DNA is TGTGCCAGCAGCCCCACTAGCGGGTTCCAAGAGACCCAGTACTTC. It yields the protein CASSPTSGFQETQYF.

This chain links TRBV19 with TRBJ1-5; 7 nucleotides match TRBD1. CDR1 and CDR2 from the germline V gene are LNHDA and SQIVND (reference sequence). The CDR3 length is 15 residues. V lost 10 bases and J lost 7; bases outside the gene matches: 16. CDR3 DNA sequence: TGTGCCACCTCCTTCGACAGGGTGACATACCAGCCCCAGCATTTT. It specifies CATSFDRVTYQPQHF.

The rearrangement joins TRBV27 to TRBJ1-6, with D perhaps TRBD1 (6 bases). The CDR3 has 15 residues. Deletions cut 6 bases from V and 5 bases from J, with 14 bases between. Germline values: CDR1 MNHEY, CDR2 SMNVEV (reference sequence). The DNA of the CDR3 is TGTGCCAGCAGACCCTTGGACAGAAATAATTCACCCCTCCACTTT. It codes for CASRPLDRNNSPLHF.

The V gene is TRBV11-2, the J gene TRBJ2-1, with 8 bases matching TRBD2. This CDR3 region has 15 residues. Trimming removed 5 bases from V and 5 bases from J; junction bases left unmatched: 8. Germline values: CDR1 SGHAT, CDR2 FQNNGV. The CDR3 reads CASSPGTSFHNEQFF. For the CDR3, the DNA is TGTGCCAGCAGCCCGGGGACTAGTTTCCACAATGAGCAGTTCTTC.

This clone appeared once. The V gene is TRBV5-1, the J gene TRBJ2-1; 12 nucleotides align to TRBD2. The germline gives CDR1 SGHRS, CDR2 YFSETQ. The CDR3 extends over 16 amino acids. The J segment lost 4 bases and the V segment lost 4 bases, leaving 6 bases of the junction unmatched. CDR3 sequence (DNA): TGCGCCAGCAGCACTCTAGCGGGAGGGGGTTACAATGAGCAGTTCTTC. Encoded protein: CASSTLAGGGYNEQFF.

This clone was observed a few times. The CDR3 sequence: CASSAYIEDTQYF. For the CDR3, the DNA is TGTGCCAGCAGCGCTTACATTGAAGATACGCAGTATTTT. This chain links TRBV9 with TRBJ2-3; D unresolved. Trimming left V 3 bases short and J 5 bases short, with 10 bases between. The V gene's germline CDR1 is SGDLS and CDR2 YYNGEE. The CDR3 consists of 13 residues.

The chain links TRBV6-5 to TRBJ1-1, with D possibly being TRBD1 (6 bases). V lost 5 bases and J lost 3, with 13 bases in between. The CDR3 contains 14 residues. Germline CDR1 is MNHEY and CDR2 is SVGAGI. The CDR3 loop is CASSTTGSDTEAFF. The CDR3 DNA follows: TGTGCCAGCAGTACGACAGGCTCGGACACTGAAGCTTTCTTT.

The gene calls are TRBV18 and TRBJ1-4; TRBD1 is a possible D gene (6 bases). The V gene lost 2 bases and the J gene lost 8 bases, with 9 bases spanning the gap. This CDR3 region has 13 residues. In germline, CDR1 is KGHSH, CDR2 LQKENI. This chain's CDR3 is CASSPRTEEKLFF. The CDR3 DNA sequence: TGTGCCAGCTCACCAAGGACAGAGGAAAAACTGTTTTTT.

The chain carries TRBV28 and TRBJ2-7, with 10 bases lining up with TRBD1. This CDR3 is 14 amino acids long. From germline, CDR1 is MDHEN and CDR2 SYDVKM. V dropped 4 bases and J dropped 7; count of bases not matched to a gene: 7. The CDR3 DNA follows: TGTGCCAGCAGTTGGACAGGGGGATCGGGGGAGCAGTACTTC. Encoded protein: CASSWTGGSGEQYF.

The gene calls are TRBV2 and TRBJ2-2, with a weak D call TRBD2 (7 bases). There are 15 residues in the CDR3. Between the trimmed V and J ends, which lost 3 bases and 5 bases, there was a span of 13 bases. Germline V gene sequence: CDR1 SNHLY, CDR2 FYNNEI. The CDR3 DNA reads TGTGCCAGCAGTGAGGCCAGGGGAGGGACCGGGGAGCTGTTTTTT. This sequence encodes CASSEARGGTGELFF.

The chain carries TRBV5-1 and TRBJ2-7; the match to TRBD2 covers 8 bases. The CDR3 is 15 amino acids. V lost 0 bases, J lost 2 bases, and 4 bases stayed unmatched. Germline CDR1 and CDR2: SGHRS and YFSETQ. CDR3: CASSLGTSGPYEQYF. CDR3 DNA sequence: TGCGCCAGCAGCTTGGGTACTAGCGGCCCCTACGAGCAGTACTTC.